One sample yielded the 15 T cell receptor beta chains listed below, sequenced in a study of blood T cells in healthy people across ages. Primers used in a second PCR of roughly 7 to 12 cycles were a sample-barcoded 5' primer and a J-beta primer mix. TCRdb analysed the 5' RACE reads with MiXCR anew, one entry per CDR3 protein. The sample carries roughly 1.6 million distinct CDR3 sequences, roughly 32% recorded once. Sequencing input: blood. The receptors stem from a woman aged 25 to 45 in good health.

This clonotype came up a few times. The DNA of the CDR3 is TGTGCCAGCAGCCAAGAGAGACTGATGCCCTTCGGCCACGAGCAGTACTTC. It translates to CASSQERLMPFGHEQYF. This rearrangement joins TRBV3-1 to TRBJ2-7; D uncertain. Deletions cut 0 bases from V and 5 bases from J, with 20 bases between. This CDR3 is 17 amino acids long. Germline CDR1 LGHDT, CDR2 YNNKEL (reference sequence).

The gene calls are TRBV25-1 and TRBJ1-4; no clear D. CDR3 length equals 16 residues. Trimming took off 4 bases at V and 8 bases at J, with 20 bases between the two ends. Germline-derived CDR1 and CDR2 are MGHDK and SYGVNS. The CDR3 reads CASSAYVSTPQEKLFF. The DNA for the CDR3 is TGTGCCAGCAGTGCCTATGTTTCAACCCCGCAGGAAAAACTGTTTTTT.

There are a few counts of this clonotype. The rearrangement links TRBV4-1 to TRBJ1-5; D gene uncertain. Between the trimmed V and J ends, which lost 4 bases and 5 bases, there was a span of 9 bases. The germline CDR1 and CDR2 sequences are MGHRA and YSYEKL. The CDR3 totals 13 residues. This CDR3 reads CASSLRRDQPQHF. The CDR3 bases are TGCGCCAGCAGCCTAAGAAGGGATCAGCCCCAGCATTTT.

This clonotype appeared a single time. This sequence joins TRBV6-6 and TRBJ2-1; 8 positions agree with TRBD1. Trimming removed 10 bases from V and 5 bases from J; junction bases left unmatched: 10. Germline V gene lookup returns CDR1 MNHNY and CDR2 SVGAGI (reference sequence). CDR3 length: 14 residues. The CDR3 here is CATATQGAHNEQFF. The CDR3 bases are TGTGCCACCGCAACTCAGGGGGCGCACAATGAGCAGTTCTTC.

CDR3 residues: CAVKWRGGVHGYTF. CDR3 sequence (DNA): TGTGCCGTTAAATGGAGGGGCGGGGTCCATGGCTACACCTTC. The chain recombines TRBV28 with TRBJ1-2, with D perhaps matching TRBD1 (5 bases). This CDR3 has 14 amino acids. CDR1 and CDR2 (germline): MDHEN, SYDVKM. Trimming stripped 11 bases from V and 6 bases from J, with 22 bases between.

This clonotype was observed a few times. The chain recombines TRBV29-1 with TRBJ1-5, with TRBD1 as a possible D gene (6 bases). The germline V gene encodes CDR1 SQVTM and CDR2 ANQGSEA. The CDR3 runs to 11 residues. Trimming stripped 1 base from V and 13 bases from J, with 11 bases between. The CDR3 region has the DNA TGCAGCGTTGAAGCTTGGGGGGCTCAGCATTTT. It is translated as CSVEAWGAQHF. The complete variable domain, with remaining parts taken from reference TRBV29-1 and TRBJ1-5, reads SAVISQKPSRDICQRGTSLTIQCQVDSQVTMMFWYRQQPGQSLTLIATANQGSEATYESGFVIDKFPISRPNLTFSTLTVSNMSPEDSSIYLCSVEAWGAQHFGDGTRLSIL.

The chain carries TRBV7-2 and TRBJ2-3; D remains ambiguous. Trimming took 3 bases from V and 9 from J, leaving 16 bases between them. This CDR3 comprises 14 residues. Germline V gene lookup returns CDR1 SGHTA and CDR2 FQGNSA. For the CDR3, the DNA is TGTGCCAGCAGCTTGGAGTTCCGGGTCGAAACGCAGTATTTT. It translates to CASSLEFRVETQYF.

The DNA of the CDR3 is TGTGCCAGCAGCCTTGGCTCGGGACAGGTGAGCTCCTACGAGCAGTACTTC. Protein product: CASSLGSGQVSSYEQYF. The chain links TRBV7-8 to TRBJ2-7, with 8 bases identical to TRBD1. Unmatched junction bases numbered 12, after V lost 5 bases and J lost 0 bases. The CDR3 has 17 amino acids. Germline assignment: CDR1 SGHVS and CDR2 FQNEAQ.

Many counts were recorded for this clonotype. The rearrangement joins TRBV6-1 to TRBJ2-1; 7 nucleotides align to TRBD1. The germline V gene has CDR1 MNHNS and CDR2 SASEGT. This CDR3 contains 15 residues. V gave up 4 bases and J gave up 6 bases; unmatched junction bases: 9. CDR3 bases: TGTGCCAGCAGTGGTAGGACAGGCGGAATCAATGAGCAGTTCTTC. Amino acid sequence: CASSGRTGGINEQFF.

V usage is TRBV20-1 and J usage is TRBJ2-5; D possibly corresponds to TRBD1 (6 bases). There are 16 residues in the CDR3. The ends were cut back, 3 bases at V and 2 bases at J, with 19 bases in the middle. Germline lookup yields CDR1 DFQATT and CDR2 SNEGSKA (reference sequence). In DNA form, the CDR3 reads TGCAGTGCTAGTCCCCTACAGGGACCAAGGCAAGAGACCCAGTACTTC. It encodes CSASPLQGPRQETQYF.

This clonotype appeared a few times. The chain carries TRBV20-1 and TRBJ2-5; the D gene could be TRBD1 or TRBD2 (5 bases each). CDR3 length: 14 amino acids. V was cut by 0 bases and J by 7 bases, with 15 bases left in between. Looked up from germline, CDR1 is DFQATT and CDR2 is SNEGSKA (reference sequence). This CDR3 is CSARDLKGTGTQYF. In nucleotides, the CDR3 is TGCAGTGCTAGAGATCTAAAGGGGACGGGGACCCAGTACTTC.

The chain links TRBV9 to TRBJ2-1; TRBD1 agrees at 12 bases. The germline CDR1 and CDR2 sequences are SGDLS and YYNGEE. The ends lost 4 bases at V and 10 bases at J; junction bases unmatched: 9. The CDR3 loop spans 15 amino acids. CDR3 bases: TGTGCCAGCAGCCCGCCGGGACAGGGGGCCGGCGAGCAGTTCTTC. Encoded protein: CASSPPGQGAGEQFF.

This clonotype appeared a few times. Its ends do not fully match the called genes, so a read error is possible. The chain is built from TRBV3-1 and TRBJ2-1; perhaps TRBD1 as D (5 bases). From germline, CDR1 is LGHDT and CDR2 YNNKEL (reference sequence). The CDR3 has 13 amino acids. The CDR3 nucleotides are TGCGCCAGCAGCCAAGGGGTGAGCAATGAGCAGTTCTTC. Protein: CASSQGVSNEQFF.

This clonotype was seen repeatedly, ten times or more. The CDR3 nucleotides are TGCAGCGTTGAACTAGCGGGTTTCTACGAGCAGTACTTC. This encodes CSVELAGFYEQYF. The V call is TRBV29-1, the J call TRBJ2-7; 8 positions match TRBD2. V lost 2 bases, J lost 3 bases, and 3 bases stayed unmatched. The CDR3 has 13 residues. Looked up from germline, CDR1 is SQVTM and CDR2 is ANQGSEA.

This chain uses TRBV5-6 with TRBJ1-2; TRBD1 agrees at 10 bases. The CDR3 has 15 amino acids. CDR1 is SGHDT, CDR2 YYEEEE, per germline. The ends lost 5 bases at V and 8 bases at J; junction bases unmatched: 12. CDR3 residues: CASSTFLGQGHGYTF. The CDR3 region has the DNA TGTGCCAGCAGTACATTCCTGGGACAGGGGCACGGCTACACCTTC.